This T cell receptor (beta chain) was sequenced in a study of blood T cell repertoires in COVID-19. In the study overall: Samples of COVID-19 (acute and convalescent) were obtained from the United States, Italy and Spain. Sample material is recorded as cDNA or gDNA derived from T cells, B-cell-depleted T cells, or PBMCs.

The V end was cut by 3 bases, the J end by 3 bases, with 18 bases between. The germline V gene has CDR1 SQVTM and CDR2 ANQGSEA. The CDR3 runs 16 residues. In the original processing: Scientists estimated how many nucleated cells there were by amplifying reference gene primers. Produced via immunoSEQ multiplex PCR; TCRdb's table is partial and in-frame only. D and trimming come from the DNA, and the V and J calls and clone size come from that table. The table includes about 210,000 clones, roughly 80% detected once. Those enrolled in Seattle joined during active infection and were followed longitudinally afterward.

Sequenced input: peripheral blood. The receptor's source is a woman of 80 years or more with COVID-19, enrolled during active disease. The V call is TRBV29-1, the J call TRBJ2-1, with a weak D call TRBD1 (5 bases). The CDR3 sequence is CSVDSQGPRDYNEQFF. The CDR3, as DNA: TGCAGCGTTGACTCCCAGGGCCCTAGAGACTACAATGAGCAGTTCTTC.